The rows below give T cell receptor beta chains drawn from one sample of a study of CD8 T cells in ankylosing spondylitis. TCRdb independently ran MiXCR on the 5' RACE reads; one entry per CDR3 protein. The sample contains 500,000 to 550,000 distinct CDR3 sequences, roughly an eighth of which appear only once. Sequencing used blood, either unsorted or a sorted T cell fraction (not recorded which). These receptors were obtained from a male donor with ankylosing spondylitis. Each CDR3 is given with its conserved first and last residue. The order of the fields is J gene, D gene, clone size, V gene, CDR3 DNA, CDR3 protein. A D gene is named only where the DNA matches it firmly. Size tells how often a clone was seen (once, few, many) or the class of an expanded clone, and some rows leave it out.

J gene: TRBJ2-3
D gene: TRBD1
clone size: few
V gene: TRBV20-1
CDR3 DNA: TGCAGTGCAGACAACAGGGGGCGAGGCACAGATACGCAGTATTTT
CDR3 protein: CSADNRGRGTDTQYF

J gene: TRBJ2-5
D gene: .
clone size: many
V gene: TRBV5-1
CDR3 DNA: TGCGCCAGCAGCTTTGACAGCCAAGAGACCCAGTACTTC
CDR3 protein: CASSFDSQETQYF

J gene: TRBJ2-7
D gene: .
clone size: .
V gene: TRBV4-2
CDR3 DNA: TGTGCCAGCAGCCACGATCAGTCCTACGAGCAGTACTTC
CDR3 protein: CASSHDQSYEQYF

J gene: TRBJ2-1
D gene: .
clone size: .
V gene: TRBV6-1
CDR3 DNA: TGTGCCAGCAGTAGTGCGGGACACCAGGGGTTCGACAATGAGCAGTTCTTC
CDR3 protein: CASSSAGHQGFDNEQFF

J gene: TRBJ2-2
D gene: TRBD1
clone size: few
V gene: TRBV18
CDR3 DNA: TGTGCCAGCTCACCTCAGAGGGACAGGGACACCGGGGAGCTGTTTTTT
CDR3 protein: CASSPQRDRDTGELFF

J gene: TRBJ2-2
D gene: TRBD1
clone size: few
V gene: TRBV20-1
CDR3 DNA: TGCAGTGCTAGGAAGGCGAGACAGGGGAACACCGGGGAGCTGTTTTTT
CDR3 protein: CSARKARQGNTGELFF

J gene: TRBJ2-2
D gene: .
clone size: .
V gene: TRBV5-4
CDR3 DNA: TGTGCCAGCAGCTCCGGGACTCGCAGCGGGGAGCTGTTTTTT
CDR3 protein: CASSSGTRSGELFF

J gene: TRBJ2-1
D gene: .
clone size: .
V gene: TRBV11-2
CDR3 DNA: TGTGCCAGCAGCCTACCGGGAACCAATGAGCAGTTCTTC
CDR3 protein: CASSLPGTNEQFF

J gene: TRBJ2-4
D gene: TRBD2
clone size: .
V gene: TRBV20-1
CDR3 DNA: TGCAGTGGACTGGCGGGAGGGCCTATGAACATTCAGTACTTC
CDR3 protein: CSGLAGGPMNIQYF

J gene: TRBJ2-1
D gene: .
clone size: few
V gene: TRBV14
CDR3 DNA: TGTGCCAGCAGCCCTTTAGGGGGGCCAGAGGACTACAATGAGCAGTTCTTC
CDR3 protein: CASSPLGGPEDYNEQFF

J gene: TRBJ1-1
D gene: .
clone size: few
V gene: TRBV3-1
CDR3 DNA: TGTGCCAGCAGCCCTCAGGCAATAGCGGGGGGGAACACTGAAGCTTTCTTT
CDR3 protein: CASSPQAIAGGNTEAFF

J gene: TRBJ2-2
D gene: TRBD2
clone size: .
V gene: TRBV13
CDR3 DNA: TGTGCCAGCAGCCGGGGGGGTTGGACCGGGGAGCTGTTTTTT
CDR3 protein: CASSRGGWTGELFF

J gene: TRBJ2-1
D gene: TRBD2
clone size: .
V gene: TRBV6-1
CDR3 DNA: TGTGCCAGCAGCCAAAAGGGATTAGCGGGAGGTCCCTACAATGAGCAGTTCTTC
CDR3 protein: CASSQKGLAGGPYNEQFF

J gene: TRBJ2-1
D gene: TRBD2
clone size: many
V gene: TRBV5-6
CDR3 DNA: TGTGCCAGCAGCTTCAGACTAGCGGAAGGATCCTACAATGAGCAGTTCTTC
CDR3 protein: CASSFRLAEGSYNEQFF

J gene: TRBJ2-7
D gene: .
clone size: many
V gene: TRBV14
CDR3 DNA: TGTGCCAGCAGCCAATGGAGAGGGAGTTCCTACGAGCAGTACTTC
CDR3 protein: CASSQWRGSSYEQYF

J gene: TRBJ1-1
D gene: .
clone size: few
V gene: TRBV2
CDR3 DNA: TGTGCCAGCAGAGGGGAAACAGGGTACACTGAAGCTTTCTTT
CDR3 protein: CASRGETGYTEAFF

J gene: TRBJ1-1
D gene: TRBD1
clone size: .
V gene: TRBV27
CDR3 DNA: TGTGCCAGCAGTAAGGGGGCCGGAACGAACACTGAAGCTTTCTTT
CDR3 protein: CASSKGAGTNTEAFF

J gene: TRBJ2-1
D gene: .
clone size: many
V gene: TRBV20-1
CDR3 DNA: TGCAGTGCTGCCGGCGCAGGGGATGAGCAGTTCTTC
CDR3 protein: CSAAGAGDEQFF

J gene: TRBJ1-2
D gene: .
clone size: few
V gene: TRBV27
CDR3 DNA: TGTGCCAGCAGTCCCGGGGGGGCGGTCTATGGCTACACCTTC
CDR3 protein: CASSPGGAVYGYTF

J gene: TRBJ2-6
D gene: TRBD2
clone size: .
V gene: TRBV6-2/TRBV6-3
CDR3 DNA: TGTGCCAGCAGTTACAAGGCGTCTAGCGGGAATTCGTATGGGGCCAACGTCCTGACTTTC
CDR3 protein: CASSYKASSGNSYGANVLTF

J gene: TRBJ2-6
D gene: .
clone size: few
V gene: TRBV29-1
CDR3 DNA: TGCAGCGTTGATGGGGGTACTGGGGCCAACGTCCTGACTTTC
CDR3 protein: CSVDGGTGANVLTF

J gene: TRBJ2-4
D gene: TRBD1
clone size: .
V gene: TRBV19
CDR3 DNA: TGTGCCAGTAGTGGACAGGCCATACAGTACTTC
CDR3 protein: CASSGQAIQYF

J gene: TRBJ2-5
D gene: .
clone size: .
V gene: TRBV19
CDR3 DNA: TGTGCCAGTAGTATAACAGGGCCGCGAGAGACCCAGTACTTC
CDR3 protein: CASSITGPRETQYF

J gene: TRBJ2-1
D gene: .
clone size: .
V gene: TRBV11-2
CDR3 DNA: TGTGCCAGCAGCTTAGTCGTCGCCGATGAGCAGTTCTTC
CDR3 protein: CASSLVVADEQFF

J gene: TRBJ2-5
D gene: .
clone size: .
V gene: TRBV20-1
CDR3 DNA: TGCAGTGCTAGTACGGTAGCCTTAGAGACCCAGTACTTC
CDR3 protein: CSASTVALETQYF

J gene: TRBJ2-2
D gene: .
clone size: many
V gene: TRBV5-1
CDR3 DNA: TGCGCCAGCAGCGGGGCTCAGAGCCCGAACACCGGGGAGCTGTTTTTT
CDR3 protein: CASSGAQSPNTGELFF

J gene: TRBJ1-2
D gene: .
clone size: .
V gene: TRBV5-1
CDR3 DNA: TGCGCCAGCAGCGGGGGGGGAAATGGCTACACCTTC
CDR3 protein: CASSGGGNGYTF

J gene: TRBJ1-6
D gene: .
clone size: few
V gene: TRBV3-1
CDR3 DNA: TGTGCCAGCAGATCGGGACAATATAATTCACCCCTCCACTTT
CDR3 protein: CASRSGQYNSPLHF

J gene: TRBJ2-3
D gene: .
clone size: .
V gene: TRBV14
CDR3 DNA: TGTGCCAGCAGCCAAGGCAGTGACTATACAGATACGCAGTATTTT
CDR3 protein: CASSQGSDYTDTQYF